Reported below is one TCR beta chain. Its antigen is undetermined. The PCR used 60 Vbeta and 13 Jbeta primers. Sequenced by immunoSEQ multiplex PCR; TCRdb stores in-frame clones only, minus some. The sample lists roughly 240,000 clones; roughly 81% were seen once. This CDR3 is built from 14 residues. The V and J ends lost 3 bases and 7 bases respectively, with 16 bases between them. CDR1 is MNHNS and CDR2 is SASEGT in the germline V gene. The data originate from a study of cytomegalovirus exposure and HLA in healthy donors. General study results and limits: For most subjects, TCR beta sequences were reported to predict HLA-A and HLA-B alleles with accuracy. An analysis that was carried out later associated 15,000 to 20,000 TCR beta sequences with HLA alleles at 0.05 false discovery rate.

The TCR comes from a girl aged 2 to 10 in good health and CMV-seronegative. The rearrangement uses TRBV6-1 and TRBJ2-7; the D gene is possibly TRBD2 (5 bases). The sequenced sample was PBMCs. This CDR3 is CASSEPSPRGEQYF. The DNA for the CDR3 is TGTGCCAGCAGTGAGCCTAGCCCCCGAGGAGAGCAGTACTTC.